The 25 T cell receptor beta chains below were found in one sample sequenced in a study of graft-versus-host responses after intestinal transplantation. Repertoires were generated with immunoSEQ multiplex PCR, while TCRdb's copy carries only in-frame clones and drops some. The sample holds some 9,300 clones, approximately 90% seen once. Source: PBMCs, taken about 6 weeks after intestinal transplant. The receptors were sampled from a human patient who received an intestinal transplant, so some T cells may come from the graft donor.

The CDR3 region has the DNA TGTGCCAGCAGCCTGACCGGGAACACTGAAGCTTTCTTT. Amino acids: CASSLTGNTEAFF. The chain uses TRBV7-9 and TRBJ1-1, with no clear D. The CDR3 is made up of 13 amino acids. The germline V gene has CDR1 SEHNR and CDR2 FQNEAQ (reference sequence). With 5 bases removed from V and 1 base from J, the gap between germline ends came to 8 bases.

The chain uses TRBV1 and TRBJ2-2; the table's D call, TRBD1, was not checked against the DNA. TRBV1 is recorded as a pseudogene. This CDR3 region has 17 residues. DNA of the CDR3: TGCACCAGCAGCCACGGACAGGACAGGGGGCTGGACGGGGAGCTGTTTTTT. Protein sequence: CTSSHGQDRGLDGELFF.

This chain uses TRBV6-5 with TRBJ1-3; D is unclear. Per the germline V gene, CDR1 is MNHEY and CDR2 is SVGAGI. The length of the CDR3 is 15 residues. Trimming took 4 bases from V and 2 from J, leaving 12 bases between them. CDR3 sequence reads: CASSLGPSPGNTIYF. The CDR3 nucleotides read TGTGCCAGCAGTTTAGGACCCAGCCCTGGAAACACCATATATTTT.

J is TRBJ2-2 and V is TRBV10-1; perhaps TRBD1 as D (6 bases). CDR1 and CDR2 from the germline V gene are WNHNN and SYGVQD (reference sequence). Trimming pared 6 bases from V and 4 bases from J, leaving 6 bases between. The CDR3 covers 12 residues. CDR3: CASRGATGELFF. CDR3 nucleotides: TGCGCCAGCAGGGGGGCCACCGGGGAGCTGTTTTTT.

This clone was picked up a small number of times. V usage is TRBV2 and J usage is TRBJ1-2; 7 bases agree with TRBD1. CDR1 and CDR2 from the germline V gene are SNHLY and FYNNEI. V dropped 11 bases and J dropped 8; count of bases not matched to a gene: 8. The length of the CDR3 is 11 residues. Here the CDR3 reads CAHPQGEGYTF. The DNA for the CDR3 is TGTGCCCATCCCCAGGGGGAAGGCTACACCTTC.

The chain uses TRBV5-6 and TRBJ1-1; possibly TRBD1 for D (5 bases). This CDR3 is built from 13 residues. V was pared by 3 bases and J by 6 bases, with 12 bases between. CDR1 SGHDT and CDR2 YYEEEE come from the germline V gene. The CDR3, as DNA: TGTGCCAGCAGCTACGGGACCCTCGCTGAAGCTTTCTTT. Translating it yields CASSYGTLAEAFF.

The chain joins TRBV11-2 to TRBJ2-7; TRBD2 matches 16 bases. The CDR3 sequence is 16 residues long. Germline values: CDR1 SGHAT, CDR2 FQNNGV. Trimming took 3 bases from V and 6 from J; bases not matched to a gene: 5. The CDR3 DNA follows: TGTGCCAGCAGCTTCTTGGGACTAGCGGGGGGGTCCGAGCAGTACTTC. Residues: CASSFLGLAGGSEQYF.

This clone was counted between two and nine times. J is TRBJ2-2 and V is TRBV6-5; either TRBD1 or TRBD2 may fit D (5 bases each). This CDR3 comprises 12 residues. Germline CDR1 is MNHEY and CDR2 is SVGAGI. Trimming removed 9 bases at V and 5 bases at J, with 10 bases between. CDR3 sequence: CASTGTTGELFF. The CDR3 DNA reads as TGTGCCAGTACCGGGACGACCGGGGAGCTGTTTTTT.

This clone was seen only once. This chain uses TRBV15 with TRBJ1-3, with 7 bases lining up with TRBD1. Trimming at V came to 0 bases and at J to 0 bases, leaving 5 bases not matched to a gene. CDR3 size: 17 residues. Germline loops: CDR1 LNHNV, CDR2 YYDKDF (reference sequence). CDR3 DNA: TGTGCCACCAGCAGAGATGAGACAGGGATCTCTGGAAACACCATATATTTT. Translated: CATSRDETGISGNTIYF.

The chain combines TRBV5-1 with TRBJ1-2; 7 nucleotides match TRBD1. Germline CDR1 is SGHRS and CDR2 is YFSETQ. This CDR3 contains 15 residues. V was clipped by 0 bases and J by 4 bases; unmatched bases: 6. The CDR3 is CASSLAMGQLYGYTF. The CDR3 DNA is TGCGCCAGCAGCTTGGCAATGGGACAGCTCTATGGCTACACCTTC.

The CDR3: CSVEGGSGANVLTF. The CDR3 DNA reads TGCAGCGTTGAAGGCGGGTCTGGGGCCAACGTCCTGACTTTC. The rearrangement links TRBV29-1 to TRBJ2-6, with a tentative D call TRBD2 (5 bases). Trimming took 1 base from V and 1 from J, leaving 5 bases between them. Germline V CDR1 and CDR2: SQVTM, ANQGSEA. The CDR3 contains 14 residues.

The rearrangement links TRBV5-6 to TRBJ2-3, with 10 bases that match TRBD2. The CDR3 loop spans 16 amino acids. Looked up from germline, CDR1 is SGHDT and CDR2 is YYEEEE. V shed 1 base and J 8 bases; nucleotides not matched to a gene: 10. The CDR3 reads CASSLRATSGLSTQYF. The CDR3 DNA reads TGTGCCAGCAGCTTGAGGGCGACTAGCGGGCTTAGTACGCAGTATTTT.

This sequence joins TRBV7-6 and TRBJ1-2; TRBD1 aligns across 12 bases. The V and J ends lost 3 bases and 6 bases, in that order; junction bases with no gene match: 5. The length of the CDR3 is 15 residues. Germline V gene sequence: CDR1 SGHVS, CDR2 FNYEAQ. The CDR3 protein is CASSFLGTGGDGYTF. The CDR3 bases are TGTGCCAGCAGCTTTCTCGGGACAGGGGGCGATGGCTACACCTTC. Together with reference TRBV7-6 and TRBJ1-2, the CDR3 gives the full variable domain: GAGVSQSPRYKVTKRGQDVALRCDPISGHVSLYWYRQALGQGPEFLTYFNYEAQQDKSGLPNDRFSAERPEGSISTLTIQRTEQRDSAMYRCASSFLGTGGDGYTFGSGTRLTVV.

The chain joins TRBV28 to TRBJ1-6; D unresolved. V dropped 5 bases and J dropped 7 bases, with 9 bases sitting between them. The CDR3 covers 13 residues. Germline V gene sequence: CDR1 MDHEN, CDR2 SYDVKM. The CDR3 DNA follows: TGTGCCAGCAGTGCACCAGGAAATTCACCCCTCCACTTT. It yields the protein CASSAPGNSPLHF.

In DNA form, the CDR3 reads TGTGCCAGCAGTTTAGGTCAAGAGCAGTACTTC. It is translated as CASSLGQEQYF. The chain joins TRBV28 to TRBJ2-7; no firm D call. CDR1 MDHEN and CDR2 SYDVKM come from the germline V gene. Trimming shortened V by 2 bases and J by 7 bases, and 6 bases separated the two germline ends. The CDR3 is 11 amino acids. Full variable domain (outside the CDR3, taken from reference TRBV28 and TRBJ2-7): DVKVTQSSRYLVKRTGEKVFLECVQDMDHENMFWYRQDPGLGLRLIYFSYDVKMKEKGDIPEGYSVSREKKERFSLILESASTNQTSMYLCASSLGQEQYFGPGTRLTVT.

Only a few counts were recorded for this clone. The genes are TRBV7-7 and TRBJ2-7, with TRBD2 as a possible D gene (5 bases). V was pared by 2 bases and J by 5 bases, with 19 bases between. CDR1 SSHAT and CDR2 FNYEAQ come from the germline V gene (reference sequence). This CDR3 has 16 amino acids. The CDR3: CASSLLIGPSGDEQYF. Written as DNA, the CDR3 is TGTGCCAGCAGCTTACTAATAGGGCCCTCCGGGGACGAGCAGTACTTC.

As DNA, the CDR3 is TGTGCCAGCAGCCCCCTACAGGGGCTCCCTGAAGCTTTCTTT. This translates into CASSPLQGLPEAFF. The rearrangement links TRBV7-9 to TRBJ1-1; 7 nucleotides agree with TRBD1. J lost 6 bases, V lost 5 bases, and 9 bases had no gene match. Germline CDR1 reads SEHNR; CDR2 reads FQNEAQ (reference sequence). The CDR3 contains 14 residues.

V gene TRBV6-4 combines with J gene TRBJ2-5; no firm D call. Trimming took 6 bases from V and 5 from J, leaving 16 bases between them. The CDR3 covers 14 residues. The germline gives CDR1 MRHNA, CDR2 SNTAGT. CDR3 bases: TGTGCCAGCAGCAAGATAGGTATCGAGGAGACCCAGTACTTC. Its protein product is CASSKIGIEETQYF.

V and J are TRBV6-5 and TRBJ1-5; D gene uncertain. Trimming removed 3 bases at V and 5 bases at J, with 11 bases between. The CDR3 sequence is 14 residues long. Germline lookup yields CDR1 MNHEY and CDR2 SVGAGI. The CDR3 spells CASSYVAGDQPQHF. The DNA of the CDR3 is TGTGCCAGCAGTTATGTGGCCGGGGATCAGCCCCAGCATTTT.

The V gene is TRBV5-7, the J gene TRBJ2-5; 7 nucleotides line up with TRBD1. TRBV5-7 is designated an ORF whose function remains uncertain. J gave up 3 bases and V 4 bases, and 3 bases lay outside the gene matches. The CDR3 consists of 13 residues. The CDR3 nucleotides read TGTGCCAGCAGCCCAGACAGGGAAGAGACCCAGTACTTC. It translates to CASSPDREETQYF.

The sample holds one count of this clone. J is TRBJ2-1 and V is TRBV10-2; D possibly matches TRBD1 or TRBD2 (6 bases each). The length of the CDR3 is 15 residues. CDR1 and CDR2 (germline): WSHSY, SAAADI. Trimming took off 4 bases at V and 3 bases at J, with 13 bases between the two ends. This CDR3 is CASSGGAAYYNEQFF. DNA of the CDR3: TGCGCCAGCAGTGGGGGGGCGGCTTACTACAATGAGCAGTTCTTC.

This chain links TRBV10-3 with TRBJ1-1, with TRBD1 matching over 7 bases. The CDR3 is 14 residues long. The trim removed 6 bases at V and 1 base at J, leaving 5 bases unmatched. The germline V gene encodes CDR1 ENHRY and CDR2 SYGVKD. CDR3 sequence (DNA): TGTGCCATCAGCCCCGGGACAGCGAACACTGAAGCTTTCTTT. Translating it yields CAISPGTANTEAFF.

V and J are TRBV11-1 and TRBJ2-7, with D hard to call. The V gene lost 0 bases and the J gene lost 2 bases, with 5 bases spanning the gap. The CDR3 sequence is 13 residues long. Germline V gene data show CDR1 as SGHAT and CDR2 as FQDESV (reference sequence). The CDR3 region has the DNA TGTGCCAGCAGCTTAGCCCAGGCCTACGAGCAGTACTTC. Encoded protein: CASSLAQAYEQYF.

The genes are TRBV14 and TRBJ1-1; D possibly corresponds to TRBD1 (5 bases). Germline V gene lookup returns CDR1 SGHDN and CDR2 FVKESK. Trimming pared 2 bases from V and 1 base from J, leaving 11 bases between. The CDR3 runs to 15 residues. The CDR3 DNA sequence: TGTGCCAGCAGCCAACGGGCCGGGGGGAACACTGAAGCTTTCTTT. Protein product: CASSQRAGGNTEAFF.

This clone was detected once. This chain links TRBV20-1 with TRBJ1-1; 7 bases map to TRBD1. V lost 8 bases and J lost 1; bases outside the gene matches: 1. Germline CDR1 DFQATT, CDR2 SNEGSKA (reference sequence). CDR3 length: 11 amino acids. The CDR3 DNA is TGCAGTAGGACAGGGAACACTGAAGCTTTCTTT. Amino acids: CSRTGNTEAFF.